This is a list of T cell receptor beta chains from one sample in a study of CD8 T cells in ankylosing spondylitis. TCRdb used MiXCR to reprocess the 5' RACE reads, holding one entry per CDR3 protein. The data contain 220,000 or so distinct CDR3 sequences, over 9.5% of them singletons. The sample taken for sequencing was blood, either unsorted or a sorted T cell fraction (not recorded which). These receptors all come from a male donor with ankylosing spondylitis or in good health (not recorded which). Each CDR3 is given with its conserved first and last residue. Fields, in order: V gene, CDR3 length, clone size, D gene, J gene, CDR3 DNA, CDR3 protein. D genes are given only for firm matches. Some rows mark clone size as missing; the rest say once, few, many or name a class of expanded clone.

V gene: TRBV7-8; CDR3 length: 18; clone size: many; D gene: .; J gene: TRBJ2-6; CDR3 DNA: TGTGCCAGCAGCTTAGGACAGGTCGTGGGCTCTGGGGCCAACGTCCTGACTTTC; CDR3 protein: CASSLGQVVGSGANVLTF
V gene: TRBV20-1; CDR3 length: 13; clone size: many; D gene: .; J gene: TRBJ1-5; CDR3 DNA: TGCAGTGCTCCCAGGGGAGGAGATCAGCCCCAGCATTTT; CDR3 protein: CSAPRGGDQPQHF
V gene: TRBV7-8; CDR3 length: 15; clone size: few; D gene: TRBD2; J gene: TRBJ2-7; CDR3 DNA: TGTGCCAGCAGCCTAAGACTAGCGGGGGGGCGCGAGCAGTACTTC; CDR3 protein: CASSLRLAGGREQYF
V gene: TRBV12-3/TRBV12-4; CDR3 length: 16; clone size: .; D gene: TRBD2; J gene: TRBJ2-1; CDR3 DNA: TGTGCCAGCAGCCCCAGGACTAGCGGTCTTTACAATGAGCAGTTCTTC; CDR3 protein: CASSPRTSGLYNEQFF
V gene: TRBV5-1; CDR3 length: 15; clone size: many; D gene: .; J gene: TRBJ1-6; CDR3 DNA: TGCGCCAGCAGCCCTGAAGGGGCCTATAATTCACCCCTCCACTTT; CDR3 protein: CASSPEGAYNSPLHF
V gene: TRBV12-3/TRBV12-4; CDR3 length: 15; clone size: .; D gene: TRBD2; J gene: TRBJ2-2; CDR3 DNA: TGTGCCAGCAGTTTCGCGGGGGGCCGGGCCGGGGAGCTGTTTTTT; CDR3 protein: CASSFAGGRAGELFF
V gene: TRBV5-1; CDR3 length: 17; clone size: many; D gene: TRBD2; J gene: TRBJ2-1; CDR3 DNA: TGCGCCAGCAGCGTAGGGACTAGCGGGGGGGCGGACAATGAGCAGTTCTTC; CDR3 protein: CASSVGTSGGADNEQFF
V gene: TRBV3-1; CDR3 length: 15; clone size: .; D gene: .; J gene: TRBJ2-5; CDR3 DNA: TGTGCCAGCAGCCCCCGGGGAAGAGACCAAGAGACCCAGTACTTC; CDR3 protein: CASSPRGRDQETQYF
V gene: TRBV19; CDR3 length: 15; clone size: .; D gene: .; J gene: TRBJ2-2; CDR3 DNA: TGTGCCAGTAGTATAGATCGAGCGAACACCGGGGAGCTGTTTTTT; CDR3 protein: CASSIDRANTGELFF
V gene: TRBV20-1; CDR3 length: 13; clone size: .; D gene: TRBD2; J gene: TRBJ2-5; CDR3 DNA: TGCAGTGTTCGCAGCGGGGGCGAAGAGACCCAGTACTTC; CDR3 protein: CSVRSGGEETQYF
V gene: TRBV6-1; CDR3 length: 17; clone size: .; D gene: TRBD1; J gene: TRBJ2-2; CDR3 DNA: TGTGCCAGCAGTGACTTATGGACAGGGATCCTTACCGGGGAGCTGTTTTTT; CDR3 protein: CASSDLWTGILTGELFF
V gene: TRBV5-1; CDR3 length: 15; clone size: many; D gene: .; J gene: TRBJ2-2; CDR3 DNA: TGCGCCAGCAGCTCGGCTCAAATTTACGGCGGGGAGCTGTTTTTT; CDR3 protein: CASSSAQIYGGELFF
V gene: TRBV7-8; CDR3 length: 19; clone size: many; D gene: TRBD1; J gene: TRBJ1-2; CDR3 DNA: TGTGCCAGCAGCTCCCCATCCGGGACAGGGAGCCTTATCTTTTCGGGCTACACCTTC; CDR3 protein: CASSSPSGTGSLIFSGYTF
V gene: TRBV5-1; CDR3 length: 15; clone size: once; D gene: .; J gene: TRBJ2-3; CDR3 DNA: TGCGCCAGCAGCTCGGAGGCATCCACCGGGTATACGCAGTATTTT; CDR3 protein: CASSSEASTGYTQYF
V gene: TRBV5-6; CDR3 length: 18; clone size: .; D gene: TRBD1; J gene: TRBJ2-1; CDR3 DNA: TGTGCCAGCAGCCTTGGGACAGGGGGCTTAGGCTCCTACAATGAGCAGTTCTTC; CDR3 protein: CASSLGTGGLGSYNEQFF
V gene: TRBV7-2; CDR3 length: 14; clone size: .; D gene: .; J gene: TRBJ1-5; CDR3 DNA: TGTGCCAGCAGCTTTGCCGGGGGGTTTCAGCCCCAGCATTTT; CDR3 protein: CASSFAGGFQPQHF
V gene: TRBV28; CDR3 length: 16; clone size: .; D gene: TRBD1; J gene: TRBJ1-3; CDR3 DNA: TGTGCCAGCAGTTTATCAGGGGGTGGCTCTGGAAACACCATATATTTT; CDR3 protein: CASSLSGGGSGNTIYF
V gene: TRBV6-1; CDR3 length: 15; clone size: .; D gene: .; J gene: TRBJ2-7; CDR3 DNA: TGTGCCAGCAGTGATCCCAGGGGGGACCTCTACGAGCAGTACTTC; CDR3 protein: CASSDPRGDLYEQYF
V gene: TRBV11-3; CDR3 length: 14; clone size: many; D gene: .; J gene: TRBJ2-2; CDR3 DNA: TGTGCCAGCAGCTTAGGCAGAGCCACCGGGGAGCTGTTTTTT; CDR3 protein: CASSLGRATGELFF
V gene: TRBV7-3; CDR3 length: 14; clone size: few; D gene: TRBD1; J gene: TRBJ2-3; CDR3 DNA: TGTGCCAACAGCTTAGGACAGGATTCAGATACGCAGTATTTT; CDR3 protein: CANSLGQDSDTQYF
V gene: TRBV20-1; CDR3 length: 17; clone size: many; D gene: TRBD2; J gene: TRBJ2-3; CDR3 DNA: TGCAGTGCTATCTCTACCGGGACTAGCGGCTCCACAGATACGCAGTATTTT; CDR3 protein: CSAISTGTSGSTDTQYF
V gene: TRBV15; CDR3 length: 16; clone size: many; D gene: TRBD2; J gene: TRBJ2-3; CDR3 DNA: TGTGCCACCAGCAGCCTTAGCGGGGGGGGCGCAGATACGCAGTATTTT; CDR3 protein: CATSSLSGGGADTQYF
V gene: TRBV12-3/TRBV12-4; CDR3 length: 14; clone size: .; D gene: .; J gene: TRBJ1-4; CDR3 DNA: TGTGCCAGCAGTTTGCTGGGTGATAATGAAAAACTGTTTTTT; CDR3 protein: CASSLLGDNEKLFF
V gene: TRBV20-1; CDR3 length: 16; clone size: many; D gene: .; J gene: TRBJ2-3; CDR3 DNA: TGCAGTGCTAGAAGGGCGAGCGGTATTAGCACAGATACGCAGTATTTT; CDR3 protein: CSARRASGISTDTQYF
V gene: TRBV30; CDR3 length: 14; clone size: many; D gene: .; J gene: TRBJ1-4; CDR3 DNA: TGTGCCTGGAGGGCAGTTGCAACTAATGAAAAACTGTTTTTT; CDR3 protein: CAWRAVATNEKLFF
V gene: TRBV3-1; CDR3 length: 13; clone size: many; D gene: .; J gene: TRBJ1-5; CDR3 DNA: TGTGCCAGCAGCCAAGATTTGAATCAGCCCCAGCATTTT; CDR3 protein: CASSQDLNQPQHF
V gene: TRBV12-3/TRBV12-4; CDR3 length: 13; clone size: many; D gene: .; J gene: TRBJ1-5; CDR3 DNA: TGTGCCAGCAGTTTAGGTACAGGTCAGCCCCAGCATTTT; CDR3 protein: CASSLGTGQPQHF
V gene: TRBV7-2; CDR3 length: 14; clone size: few; D gene: TRBD2; J gene: TRBJ2-3; CDR3 DNA: TGTGCCAGCAGCGAAGCGGGGGCGACAGATACGCAGTATTTT; CDR3 protein: CASSEAGATDTQYF
V gene: TRBV12-3/TRBV12-4; CDR3 length: 11; clone size: many; D gene: .; J gene: TRBJ2-7; CDR3 DNA: TGTGCCAGCAGTCTCCGTTTCGAGCAGTACTTC; CDR3 protein: CASSLRFEQYF
V gene: TRBV3-1; CDR3 length: 13; clone size: .; D gene: .; J gene: TRBJ2-7; CDR3 DNA: TGTGCCAGCAGCCGTTTAGAATCCTACGAGCAGTACTTC; CDR3 protein: CASSRLESYEQYF
V gene: TRBV29-1; CDR3 length: 17; clone size: .; D gene: TRBD1; J gene: TRBJ2-5; CDR3 DNA: TGCAGCGTTGAAGATGTGGGGGGGACAGGGGAGGGAGAGACCCAGTACTTC; CDR3 protein: CSVEDVGGTGEGETQYF
V gene: TRBV5-6; CDR3 length: 17; clone size: many; D gene: TRBD1; J gene: TRBJ1-1; CDR3 DNA: TGTGCCAGCAGCTTAGGCGGGACAGGGGGTTTCGGCACTGAAGCTTTCTTT; CDR3 protein: CASSLGGTGGFGTEAFF
V gene: TRBV2; CDR3 length: 15; clone size: many; D gene: TRBD1; J gene: TRBJ1-4; CDR3 DNA: TGTGCCAGCAGCCCCGGGGACAGGAGGAATGAAAAACTGTTTTTT; CDR3 protein: CASSPGDRRNEKLFF
V gene: TRBV5-1; CDR3 length: 18; clone size: many; D gene: TRBD2; J gene: TRBJ2-2; CDR3 DNA: TGCGCCAGCAGCAAACCTATTTCGCTAGCGGCGAACACCGGGGAGCTGTTTTTT; CDR3 protein: CASSKPISLAANTGELFF
V gene: TRBV2; CDR3 length: 10; clone size: .; D gene: .; J gene: TRBJ2-1; CDR3 DNA: TGTGCCAGCGGAGTGGGGGAGCAGTTCTTC; CDR3 protein: CASGVGEQFF
V gene: TRBV10-3; CDR3 length: 13; clone size: many; D gene: .; J gene: TRBJ1-5; CDR3 DNA: TGTGCCATCAGTGACGGAGACAATCAGCCCCAGCATTTT; CDR3 protein: CAISDGDNQPQHF
V gene: TRBV15; CDR3 length: 14; clone size: many; D gene: .; J gene: TRBJ2-1; CDR3 DNA: TGTGCCACCAGCAGAGATCTATACGGAAATGAGCAGTTCTTC; CDR3 protein: CATSRDLYGNEQFF
V gene: TRBV12-3/TRBV12-4; CDR3 length: 12; clone size: many; D gene: .; J gene: TRBJ2-3; CDR3 DNA: TGTGCCAGCAGGTCCGGCCCAGATACGCAGTATTTT; CDR3 protein: CASRSGPDTQYF
V gene: TRBV7-2; CDR3 length: 14; clone size: many; D gene: .; J gene: TRBJ1-6; CDR3 DNA: TGTGCCAGCAGCCCCGTTTACGGGGATTCACCCCTCCACTTT; CDR3 protein: CASSPVYGDSPLHF
V gene: TRBV20-1; CDR3 length: 14; clone size: .; D gene: .; J gene: TRBJ2-1; CDR3 DNA: TGCAGTGCTAGAGGAGGGGGAAATTGGAATGAGCAGTTCTTC; CDR3 protein: CSARGGGNWNEQFF
V gene: TRBV11-2; CDR3 length: 16; clone size: few; D gene: TRBD1; J gene: TRBJ1-3; CDR3 DNA: TGTGCCAGCAGCTTGCGGGACAGGGATCATGGAAACACCATATATTTT; CDR3 protein: CASSLRDRDHGNTIYF
V gene: TRBV9; CDR3 length: 16; clone size: many; D gene: TRBD2; J gene: TRBJ2-7; CDR3 DNA: TGTGCCAGCAGCGTAGGCTTGCTAGCGGGGGCCCACGAGCAGTACTTC; CDR3 protein: CASSVGLLAGAHEQYF
V gene: TRBV5-1; CDR3 length: 14; clone size: .; D gene: .; J gene: TRBJ2-3; CDR3 DNA: TGCGCCGGCAGCCCTGACAGTCCCACAGATACGCAGTATTTT; CDR3 protein: CAGSPDSPTDTQYF
V gene: TRBV5-1; CDR3 length: 15; clone size: many; D gene: TRBD1; J gene: TRBJ1-1; CDR3 DNA: TGCGCCAGCAGCTCGGACAGGGGGCGGAACACTGAAGCTTTCTTT; CDR3 protein: CASSSDRGRNTEAFF
V gene: TRBV7-2; CDR3 length: 12; clone size: many; D gene: .; J gene: TRBJ2-5; CDR3 DNA: TGTGCCAGCAGCTCCACCATGGAGACCCAGTACTTC; CDR3 protein: CASSSTMETQYF
V gene: TRBV7-2; CDR3 length: 13; clone size: few; D gene: TRBD2; J gene: TRBJ2-7; CDR3 DNA: TGTGCCAGCACGAGCGGGGCTAGCCCTGAGCAGTACTTC; CDR3 protein: CASTSGASPEQYF
V gene: TRBV20-1; CDR3 length: 13; clone size: many; D gene: .; J gene: TRBJ2-7; CDR3 DNA: TGCAGTGCCGGGGGGCGGGAAGCCGACGAGCAGTACTTC; CDR3 protein: CSAGGREADEQYF
V gene: TRBV28; CDR3 length: 12; clone size: many; D gene: .; J gene: TRBJ2-3; CDR3 DNA: TGTGCCAGTATGTCCCCGCGGGATACGCAGTATTTT; CDR3 protein: CASMSPRDTQYF
V gene: TRBV3-1; CDR3 length: 14; clone size: many; D gene: .; J gene: TRBJ2-3; CDR3 DNA: TGTGCCAGCAGCCAATCGTTGAAGCCAGATACGCAGTATTTT; CDR3 protein: CASSQSLKPDTQYF
V gene: TRBV20-1; CDR3 length: 15; clone size: many; D gene: .; J gene: TRBJ2-5; CDR3 DNA: TGCAGTGCTAGACCCTATTATACTGGGGAAGAGACCCAGTACTTC; CDR3 protein: CSARPYYTGEETQYF
V gene: TRBV11-2; CDR3 length: 16; clone size: .; D gene: TRBD2; J gene: TRBJ2-2; CDR3 DNA: TGTGCCAGCAGCTCTCCGGGACTAGGGAACACCGGGGAGCTGTTTTTT; CDR3 protein: CASSSPGLGNTGELFF
V gene: TRBV20-1; CDR3 length: 16; clone size: .; D gene: TRBD2; J gene: TRBJ2-5; CDR3 DNA: TGCAGTGCTAGACCGCGCCCTCGACTAGCCGTGGAGACCCAGTACTTC; CDR3 protein: CSARPRPRLAVETQYF
V gene: TRBV20-1; CDR3 length: 16; clone size: few; D gene: TRBD1; J gene: TRBJ2-3; CDR3 DNA: TGCAGTGCCAACCGACCGGGACAGGGGTCCCCAGATACGCAGTATTTT; CDR3 protein: CSANRPGQGSPDTQYF
V gene: TRBV18; CDR3 length: 15; clone size: few; D gene: TRBD1; J gene: TRBJ1-1; CDR3 DNA: TGTGCCAGCTCACCTTACAGGGGGCAGGTCCCTGAAGCTTTCTTT; CDR3 protein: CASSPYRGQVPEAFF